This TCR beta chain was sequenced for a study of blood T cell repertoires in COVID-19. About the research overall: Some COVID-19 samples were acute and others convalescent; all came from the United States, Italy and Spain. Nucleic acid was either cDNA or gDNA, and it came from T cells, B-cell-depleted T cells, or PBMCs.

The CDR3 extends over 15 amino acids. The V gene end was trimmed by 6 bases and the J gene end by 1 base; junction bases not matched to a gene: 8. Germline CDR1 is SGDLS and CDR2 is YYNGEE. In the study's own analysis: Amplification of reference gene primers provided the estimated nucleated cell counts. The assay was immunoSEQ multiplex PCR, and TCRdb's table has in-frame clones only and misses some. For V, J and clone size, that table is used; D and trimming come from the DNA. The sample has about 30,000 clones, approximately 67% seen once. V and J are TRBV9 and TRBJ2-3; 7 bases fit TRBD2. This receptor was taken from a human donor in a cohort sampled during active COVID-19. Material for sequencing was peripheral blood. CDR3 loop: CASTTGTTRTDTQYF. DNA of the CDR3: TGTGCCAGCACAACCGGGACTACCCGCACAGATACGCAGTATTTT.